These 32 T cell receptor beta chains were all obtained from the same sample, sequenced in a study of blood T cells in healthy people across ages. Combining a sample-barcoded 5' primer with a J-beta primer mix, a second PCR ran for roughly 6 to 12 cycles. MiXCR, applied by TCRdb to the 5' RACE reads, yields one record per CDR3 protein. The profile shows approximately 790,000 distinct CDR3 sequences, under 80% of them singletons. The specimen was blood. The receptors stem from a man aged 25-45 years in good health.

The V and J genes are TRBV7-2 and TRBJ2-5, with D tentatively TRBD2 (5 bases). Looked up from germline, CDR1 is SGHTA and CDR2 is FQGNSA. The CDR3 is made up of 13 amino acids. V was cut by 3 bases and J by 5 bases, with 10 bases left in between. CDR3 loop: CASSFGDMETQYF. Here the CDR3 DNA reads TGTGCCAGCAGCTTCGGGGATATGGAGACCCAGTACTTC.

Comment on this clonotype: The germline gene is not matched at one end of the junction; a read error may be the cause. The rearrangement uses TRBV7-2 and TRBJ2-5; 7 bases fit TRBD1. CDR1 is SGHTA, CDR2 FQGNSA, per germline. The CDR3 runs to 14 residues. The CDR3 here is CASSQDRWQETLYF. The CDR3 nucleotides read TGTGCCAGCAGCCAGGACAGGTGGCAAGAGACCCTGTACTTC.

The chain is built from TRBV13 and TRBJ1-4; 10 bases agree with TRBD1. CDR1 is PRHDT and CDR2 is FYEKMQ in the germline V gene (reference sequence). Losses at the gene ends were 5 bases for V and 8 bases for J; bases not matched to a gene: 8. The CDR3 extends over 15 amino acids. The CDR3 sequence is CASSARTGGKEKLFF. CDR3 nucleotide sequence: TGTGCCAGCAGCGCGCGGACAGGGGGGAAAGAAAAACTGTTTTTT.

This clonotype was detected only a few times. The chain uses TRBV27 and TRBJ1-5; D is ambiguous. The length of the CDR3 is 13 residues. Deletions cut 0 bases from V and 4 bases from J, with 4 bases between. Germline values: CDR1 MNHEY, CDR2 SMNVEV (reference sequence). CDR3 protein: CASSLSLNQPQHF. DNA for the CDR3: TGTGCCAGCAGTTTATCTCTGAATCAGCCCCAGCATTTT.

CDR3 sequence reads: CSARRPGWDTQYF. CDR3 sequence (DNA): TGCAGTGCTAGAAGACCAGGGTGGGATACGCAGTATTTT. The V gene is TRBV20-1, the J gene TRBJ2-3; tentatively, D is TRBD1 (5 bases). CDR3 size: 13 residues. CDR1 is DFQATT, CDR2 SNEGSKA, per germline (reference sequence). With 2 bases removed from V and 6 bases from J, the gap between germline ends came to 12 bases.

The chain combines TRBV7-2 with TRBJ1-2, with D possibly TRBD1 on 5 matching bases. This CDR3 contains 16 residues. The germline V gene encodes CDR1 SGHTA and CDR2 FQGNSA. Between the trimmed V and J ends, which lost 1 base and 4 bases, there was a span of 16 bases. The CDR3 reads CASSLGVAGTAYGYTF. The CDR3 DNA is TGTGCCAGCAGCTTAGGGGTCGCAGGGACTGCCTATGGCTACACCTTC.

The V and J genes are TRBV12-3 or TRBV12-4 and TRBJ2-7; D possibly matches TRBD1 or TRBD2 (6 bases each). V lost 7 bases and J lost 2, with 9 bases in between. This CDR3 is built from 12 residues. The CDR3 coding sequence is TGTGCCAGCACGGGGGCCACCTACGAGCAGTACTTC. This sequence encodes CASTGATYEQYF.

This clonotype was observed a few times. The CDR3 DNA is TGCAGTGCTGGACTAGCGGGGGCGATCCCGGAGACCCAGTACTTC. This gives the protein CSAGLAGAIPETQYF. The V call is TRBV20-1, the J call TRBJ2-5, with 13 bases lining up with TRBD2. The germline gives CDR1 DFQATT, CDR2 SNEGSKA (reference sequence). The V gene end was trimmed by 5 bases and the J gene end by 5 bases; junction bases not matched to a gene: 8. There are 15 residues in the CDR3.

The chain links TRBV7-3 to TRBJ2-2; D tentatively fits TRBD1 or TRBD2 (7 bases each). This CDR3 has 16 amino acids. Germline lookup yields CDR1 SGHTA and CDR2 FQGTGA. The germline V and J ends were trimmed by 5 bases and 4 bases, with 17 bases remaining between them. Here the CDR3 reads CASSPGGVVGTGELFF. CDR3 sequence (DNA): TGTGCCAGCAGCCCAGGGGGGGTCGTGGGCACCGGGGAGCTGTTTTTT. The whole variable domain, remainder taken from reference TRBV7-3 and TRBJ2-2, is GAGVSQTPSNKVTEKGKYVELRCDPISGHTALYWYRQSLGQGPEFLIYFQGTGAADDSGLPNDRFFAVRPEGSVSTLKIQRTERGDSAVYLCASSPGGVVGTGELFFGEGSRLTVL.

The CDR3 bases are TGTGCCAGCAGTATCTCTAGCGGGGGGCGCCTTTTAGTGCAGTTCTTC. Amino acids: CASSISSGGRLLVQFF. V gene TRBV6-5 combines with J gene TRBJ2-1, with 11 positions matching TRBD2. After removal of 5 bases from V and 12 bases from J, the junction contained 15 bases not matched to a gene. Germline CDR1 is MNHEY and CDR2 is SVGAGI. The CDR3 covers 16 residues.

This sequence joins TRBV5-5 and TRBJ2-1; D unclear. Germline V gene sequence: CDR1 SGHKS, CDR2 YYEKEE (reference sequence). The CDR3 is made up of 14 amino acids. Trimming pared 0 bases from V and 3 bases from J, leaving 7 bases between. The DNA for the CDR3 is TGTGCCAGCAGCTTGGATGGCGTCTACAATGAGCAGTTCTTC. This codes for CASSLDGVYNEQFF.

This sequence joins TRBV6-9 and TRBJ2-7, with a tentative D call TRBD2 (5 bases). The CDR3 totals 14 residues. Germline V CDR1 and CDR2: MNHGY, SVAAGI. V was shortened by 3 bases and J by 6 bases, with 15 bases between the two germline ends. As DNA, the CDR3 is TGTGCCAGCAGTTACCCAGGCGGGTTGGCCGAGCAGTACTTC. Protein product: CASSYPGGLAEQYF.

The chain carries TRBV7-9 and TRBJ2-5; 7 bases match TRBD2. Germline CDR1 reads SEHNR; CDR2 reads FQNEAQ (reference sequence). V was pared by 5 bases and J by 2 bases, with 8 bases of the junction left unmatched. This CDR3 contains 15 residues. The CDR3 spells CASSREAGAQETQYF. CDR3 nucleotide sequence: TGTGCCAGCAGCCGGGAGGCCGGGGCTCAAGAGACCCAGTACTTC.

V is TRBV4-3 and J is TRBJ2-3, with 12 bases identical to TRBD2. From germline, CDR1 is LGHNA and CDR2 YSLEER. J was trimmed by 4 bases and V by 4 bases; bases with no gene match: 3. There are 15 residues in the CDR3. The CDR3 protein is CASSRTSGASDTQYF. As DNA, the CDR3 is TGCGCCAGCAGCCGGACTAGCGGGGCCTCAGATACGCAGTATTTT.

This clonotype has ten or more counts. The V gene is TRBV4-3, the J gene TRBJ2-4, with D possibly TRBD1 on 5 matching bases. Gene TRBJ2-7 matches the end of the DNA better, so the J call may be wrong. This CDR3 spans 13 amino acids. Germline values: CDR1 LGHNA, CDR2 YSLEER. The CDR3: CASSQDWGDEQYF. Here the CDR3 DNA reads TGCGCCAGCAGCCAAGATTGGGGCGACGAGCAGTACTTC.

The rearrangement joins TRBV4-3 to TRBJ2-1; no clear D. The ends were cut back, 1 base at V and 6 bases at J, with 19 bases in the middle. This CDR3 is built from 17 residues. Per germline, CDR1 LGHNA and CDR2 YSLEER. The CDR3 loop reads CASSQVPRTRSGNEQFF. The DNA for the CDR3 is TGCGCCAGCAGCCAAGTCCCACGAACGCGATCGGGCAATGAGCAGTTCTTC.

J is TRBJ1-2 and V is TRBV28, with D possibly matching TRBD1 (5 bases). Germline-derived CDR1 and CDR2 are MDHEN and SYDVKM. The CDR3 loop spans 14 amino acids. Trimming took 3 bases from V and 0 from J, leaving 8 bases between them. The CDR3 DNA is TGTGCCAGCAGTTTCTGGGACCCTAACTATGGCTACACCTTC. Its protein product is CASSFWDPNYGYTF.

This clonotype has only a few counts. This sequence joins TRBV6-4 and TRBJ2-3; D may be TRBD2 (5 bases). Trimming took 6 bases from V and 0 from J, leaving 16 bases between them. This CDR3 comprises 16 residues. In germline, CDR1 is MRHNA, CDR2 SNTAGT. This chain's CDR3 is CASSQIFGVSTDTQYF. CDR3 nucleotide sequence: TGTGCCAGCAGCCAGATATTCGGGGTGAGCACAGATACGCAGTATTTT.

The chain joins TRBV7-3 to TRBJ2-5, with no clear D. This CDR3 has 14 residues. Trimming left V 2 bases short and J 4 bases short, with 11 bases between. CDR1 and CDR2 from the germline V gene are SGHTA and FQGTGA. The CDR3 region is CASSLDSLSETQYF. In DNA, the CDR3 is TGTGCCAGCAGCTTAGACTCCTTATCAGAGACCCAGTACTTC. Based on the CDR3 plus reference TRBV7-3 and TRBJ2-5, the full variable domain is GAGVSQTPSNKVTEKGKYVELRCDPISGHTALYWYRQSLGQGPEFLIYFQGTGAADDSGLPNDRFFAVRPEGSVSTLKIQRTERGDSAVYLCASSLDSLSETQYFGPGTRLLVL.

The chain recombines TRBV29-1 with TRBJ2-7; no clear D. This CDR3 region has 14 residues. The germline CDR1 and CDR2 sequences are SQVTM and ANQGSEA. V was cut by 4 bases and J by 0 bases, with 13 bases left in between. In DNA, the CDR3 is TGCAGCGTTGCGGGTCGGGTGGCCTCCTACGAGCAGTACTTC. Protein: CSVAGRVASYEQYF.

This clonotype came up once. J is TRBJ1-5 and V is TRBV20-1; D gene ambiguous. Trimming took off 7 bases at V and 7 bases at J, with 11 bases between the two ends. The germline gives CDR1 DFQATT, CDR2 SNEGSKA (reference sequence). This CDR3 is 11 amino acids long. The CDR3 protein is CSGGVWQPQHF. CDR3 sequence (DNA): TGCAGTGGTGGGGTTTGGCAGCCCCAGCATTTT.

This clonotype was recorded a few times. This chain joins TRBV29-1 and TRBJ2-7; D not resolved. The CDR3 loop spans 12 amino acids. V gave up 7 bases and J gave up 1 base, with 11 bases separating them. Germline CDR1 is SQVTM and CDR2 is ANQGSEA. This chain's CDR3 is CSALTRSYEQYF. CDR3 nucleotides: TGCAGCGCCTTGACACGATCCTACGAGCAGTACTTC.

The chain carries TRBV2 and TRBJ2-3; 11 bases agree with TRBD2. Germline assignment: CDR1 SNHLY and CDR2 FYNNEI. This CDR3 region has 15 residues. V shed 2 bases, J shed 3 bases, and the junction held 1 base outside the gene matches. The CDR3 DNA reads as TGTGCCAGCAGTGAAACTAGCGGGGGTACAGATACGCAGTATTTT. It specifies CASSETSGGTDTQYF.

The chain combines TRBV7-9 with TRBJ2-3; 9 nucleotides agree with TRBD1. CDR1 SEHNR and CDR2 FQNEAQ come from the germline V gene (reference sequence). Trimming at V came to 2 bases and at J to 3 bases, leaving 3 bases not matched to a gene. The CDR3 extends over 15 amino acids. The CDR3 spells CASSLPTGGTDTQYF. The DNA of the CDR3 is TGTGCCAGCAGCTTACCGACAGGGGGTACAGATACGCAGTATTTT.

V usage is TRBV6-2 or TRBV6-3 and J usage is TRBJ2-5; 11 bases align to TRBD2. The end of the DNA is better explained by TRBJ2-7, so the J call may be wrong. The CDR3 is 14 residues long. Per germline, CDR1 MNHEY and CDR2 SVGEGT. CDR3 sequence: CASIRGLAASEQYF. As DNA, the CDR3 is TGTGCCAGCATCCGGGGACTAGCGGCGAGCGAGCAGTACTTC.

The V and J genes are TRBV4-2 and TRBJ2-3; 11 bases fit TRBD2. This CDR3 comprises 18 residues. Per germline, CDR1 LGHNA and CDR2 YNFKEQ. J gave up 2 bases and V 0 bases, and 7 bases lay outside the gene matches. The CDR3 DNA is TGTGCCAGCAGCCAAGATTCGGCTAGCGGGGGGTACACAGATACGCAGTATTTT. Translation gives CASSQDSASGGYTDTQYF.

CDR3 bases: TGTGCCAGCAGTTTTGGGGGCTCCCAGCATTTT. Its protein is CASSFGGSQHF. The chain has TRBV12-3 or TRBV12-4 and TRBJ1-5, with D maybe TRBD1 (6 bases). CDR3 length equals 11 residues. V was trimmed by 3 bases and J by 11 bases, leaving 8 bases between them.

This clonotype came up a few times. The rearrangement joins TRBV4-3 to TRBJ2-1; 7 nucleotides match TRBD1. The CDR3 runs to 18 residues. Germline loops: CDR1 LGHNA, CDR2 YSLEER. Trimming took 1 base from V and 1 from J; bases not matched to a gene: 10. CDR3 coding DNA: TGCGCCAGCAGCCAAGGGGCAGGGGGTGGGGGATCCTACAATGAGCAGTTCTTC. Its protein product is CASSQGAGGGGSYNEQFF.

This clonotype was observed a few times. The gene calls are TRBV12-3 or TRBV12-4 and TRBJ2-3, with a weak D call TRBD1 (6 bases). The CDR3 is 16 amino acids. With 6 bases removed from V and 3 bases from J, the gap between germline ends came to 19 bases. CDR3 loop: CASSRRGGGGTDTQYF. CDR3 bases: TGTGCCAGCAGCCGCCGCGGTGGGGGCGGAACAGATACGCAGTATTTT.

This rearrangement joins TRBV4-2 to TRBJ2-2; 8 bases align to TRBD2. Germline V lookup: CDR1 LGHNA, CDR2 YNFKEQ. The CDR3 covers 16 residues. The ends lost 3 bases at V and 6 bases at J; junction bases unmatched: 9. In nucleotides, the CDR3 is TGTGCCAGCAGCCAGGGGGTGGGACTAGAGGCCGGGGAGCTGTTTTTT. This encodes CASSQGVGLEAGELFF.

The chain carries TRBV6-5 and TRBJ2-7, with 9 bases lining up with TRBD1. The germline gives CDR1 MNHEY, CDR2 SVGAGI. CDR3 length: 15 amino acids. The junction had 3 bases not matched to a gene; V was cut back by 0 bases and J by 3 bases. The CDR3 loop is CASSYSTGGGYEQYF. For the CDR3, the DNA is TGTGCCAGCAGTTACTCGACAGGGGGAGGCTACGAGCAGTACTTC.

This clonotype has at least ten counts. The chain joins TRBV3-1 to TRBJ2-5; no reliable D call. The V end lost 3 bases, the J end lost 1 base, and 0 bases lay between the germline ends. The CDR3 contains 11 residues. Germline loops: CDR1 LGHDT, CDR2 YNNKEL (reference sequence). CDR3 loop: CASSHQETQYF. The CDR3 DNA follows: TGTGCCAGCAGCCACCAAGAGACCCAGTACTTC.